These 22 T cell receptor beta chains share one sample of origin, sequenced in a study of immune heterogeneity within non-small cell lung tumors. Using 32 V and 13 J primers, multiplex PCR amplified TCR beta CDR3. TCRdb reanalysed the multiplex PCR reads using MiXCR and keeps one entry per CDR3 protein. The sample contains tens of thousands of distinct CDR3 sequences, around 26% of which appear only once. As template, the study used bulk tumor genomic DNA at around 590 ng per sample. From each primary tumor, several far-apart biopsies were obtained during surgery. Each patient presented with untreated, newly diagnosed non-small cell lung cancer and received curative surgery. The sample comprised lung tumor tissue. The receptors were gathered from a man between 40 and 49 years old with non-small cell lung cancer.

The rearrangement uses TRBV18 and TRBJ1-1; a possible D gene is TRBD1 (6 bases). CDR1 KGHSH and CDR2 LQKENI come from the germline V gene. The V end was cut by 3 bases, the J end by 8 bases, with 13 bases between. The CDR3 spans 13 residues. The CDR3 DNA follows: TGTGCCAGCTCACCGACCTCGGGGGGCGAAGCTTTCTTT. Protein: CASSPTSGGEAFF.

As regards this clonotype: A much larger clone sits a single nucleotide away, making a read error possible. V usage is TRBV18 and J usage is TRBJ1-1; D not certain. CDR3 size: 14 residues. V was pared by 2 bases and J by 3 bases, with 10 bases between. Germline V gene data show CDR1 as KGHSH and CDR2 as LQKENI. CDR3 bases: TGTGCCAGCTCACCATCGAACGGCGACACTGAAGCTTTCTTT. It yields the protein CASSPSNGDTEAFF.

On this clonotype: The missing conserved phenylalanine or tryptophan at the end of this CDR3 makes a read error likely. This chain uses TRBV18 with TRBJ2-1; 8 bases agree with TRBD2. Germline CDR1 and CDR2: KGHSH and LQKENI. This CDR3 has 16 residues. The J segment lost 3 bases and the V segment lost 2 bases, leaving 6 bases of the junction unmatched. CDR3 region: CASSPFSGSVYNEQFL. As DNA, the CDR3 is TGTGCCAGCTCACCATTCAGCGGGAGCGTCTACAATGAGCAGTTCCTC.

This clonotype was counted a single time. This may be a read error: a much more frequent sequence differs by one nucleotide. The V and J genes are TRBV18 and TRBJ2-5, with TRBD2 identical over 8 bases. Trimming at V came to 4 bases and at J to 2 bases, leaving 6 bases not matched to a gene. Germline V lookup: CDR1 KGHSH, CDR2 LQKENI. The CDR3 extends over 15 amino acids. The DNA for the CDR3 is TGTGCCAGCTCACAAAGGACTAGCCAACAAGAGACCCAGTACTTC. Translation: CASSQRTSQQETQYF.

This clonotype has ten or more counts. This chain links TRBV27 with TRBJ1-1, with D perhaps TRBD1 (5 bases). The V and J ends lost 6 bases and 0 bases respectively, with 8 bases between them. CDR1 is MNHEY and CDR2 is SMNVEV in the germline V gene (reference sequence). CDR3 length: 13 residues. CDR3 sequence: CASSDRLNTEAFF. CDR3 bases: TGTGCCAGCAGCGACAGATTGAACACTGAAGCTTTCTTT.

V is TRBV6-1 and J is TRBJ1-1; D perhaps matches TRBD1 (5 bases). The V end lost 7 bases, the J end lost 4 bases, and 13 bases lay between the germline ends. In germline, CDR1 is MNHNS, CDR2 SASEGT. The CDR3 consists of 13 residues. DNA of the CDR3: TGTGCCAGCAAGTGGGGCTGGGGCACTGAAGCTTTCTTT. Its translation is CASKWGWGTEAFF.

This clonotype has ten or more counts. CDR3 residues: CASSYKGAGANVLTF. The CDR3 bases are TGTGCCAGCAGTTACAAGGGGGCTGGGGCCAACGTCCTGACTTTC. The chain couples TRBV6-5 to TRBJ2-6, with D possibly TRBD1 on 6 matching bases. Germline V lookup: CDR1 MNHEY, CDR2 SVGAGI. The CDR3 length is 15 residues. The germline V and J ends were trimmed by 2 bases and 2 bases, with 7 bases remaining between them.

As regards this clonotype: Its ends do not fully match the called genes, so a read error is possible. This chain uses TRBV3-1 with TRBJ2-5; D possibly corresponds to TRBD1 (6 bases). The CDR3 covers 15 residues. CDR1 is LGHDT and CDR2 is YNNKEL in the germline V gene (reference sequence). The CDR3 nucleotides are TGTGCCAGAAGCCAGGGGATAGGGCCCCAAGAGACCCAGTACTTC. Translation: CARSQGIGPQETQYF.

Notes on this clonotype: A much bigger clone sits one base away, suggesting this may be a read error. The chain links TRBV14 to TRBJ2-1; unclear D gene. CDR3 length: 18 amino acids. Looked up from germline, CDR1 is SGHDN and CDR2 is FVKESK. Trimming took 0 bases from V and 3 from J, leaving 18 bases between them. CDR3 amino acids: CASSQDLLMGASYNEQFF. Here the CDR3 DNA reads TGTGCCAGCAGCCAAGATCTATTAATGGGCGCAAGCTACAATGAGCAGTTCTTC.

By proportion, this clonotype is medium-sized (0.01 to 0.1%). This chain uses TRBV7-2 with TRBJ2-7; weak D call: TRBD2 (6 bases). V gave up 6 bases and J gave up 0 bases, with 15 bases separating them. This CDR3 has 15 residues. Germline values: CDR1 SGHTA, CDR2 FQGNSA. CDR3: CASRVTGGRSYEQYF. The CDR3 DNA reads as TGTGCCAGCAGGGTGACCGGGGGTCGCTCCTACGAGCAGTACTTC.

A word on this clonotype: Germline and junction disagree at one end, which may indicate a read error. This chain uses TRBV2 with TRBJ2-3, with 10 bases identical to TRBD1. The CDR3 has 15 amino acids. Germline CDR1 reads SNHLY; CDR2 reads FYNNEI. In DNA form, the CDR3 reads TGTGCCAGCAGTGCCCCGGGACAGGGGACAGATACGGAGTATTTT. This sequence encodes CASSAPGQGTDTEYF. The full variable domain, rest sourced from reference TRBV2 and TRBJ2-3, is EPEVTQTPSHQVTQMGQEVILRCVPISNHLYFYWYRQILGQKVEFLVSFYNNEISEKSEIFDDQFSVERPDGSNFTLKIRSTKLEDSAMYFCASSAPGQGTDTEYFGPGTRLTVL.

This clonotype was recorded at least ten times. The chain carries TRBV18 and TRBJ1-6; D possibly corresponds to TRBD1 (5 bases). The CDR3 runs 13 residues. Trimming stripped 5 bases from V and 6 bases from J, with 8 bases between. Germline lookup yields CDR1 KGHSH and CDR2 LQKENI. CDR3 sequence (DNA): TGTGCCAGCTCATCAGGGTCTAATTCACCCCTCCACTTT. It translates to CASSSGSNSPLHF.

In this sample, this clonotype turned up many times. The CDR3 here is CASSPRLGVNEQFF. CDR3 DNA sequence: TGTGCCAGCAGCCCTCGACTAGGGGTTAATGAGCAGTTCTTC. The rearrangement joins TRBV9 to TRBJ2-1; D perhaps matches TRBD2 (6 bases). The CDR3 consists of 14 residues. V lost 4 bases, J lost 7 bases, and 15 bases lay in between. Germline CDR1 SGDLS, CDR2 YYNGEE.

The chain links TRBV30 to TRBJ2-1, with D unclear. The CDR3 spans 11 residues. V lost 4 bases and J lost 9, with 10 bases in between. Germline CDR1 reads GTSNPN; CDR2 reads SVGIG (reference sequence). CDR3 sequence (DNA): TGTGCCTGGATTGGAATGGGTGAGCAGTTCTTC. Protein product: CAWIGMGEQFF. The entire variable domain, with the rest obtained from reference TRBV30 and TRBJ2-1, is as follows: SQTIHQWPATLVQPVGSPLSLECTVEGTSNPNLYWYRQAAGRGLQLLFYSVGIGQISSEVPQNLSASRPQDRQFILSSKKLLLSDSGFYLCAWIGMGEQFFGPGTRLTVL.

There are many counts of this clonotype. The genes are TRBV11-2 and TRBJ1-5; tentatively, D is TRBD1 (5 bases). V lost 2 bases and J lost 5, with 10 bases in between. CDR3 length: 14 amino acids. Germline V lookup: CDR1 SGHAT, CDR2 FQNNGV. The CDR3 DNA sequence: TGTGCCAGCAGCTTAAGGGTGGGGGATCAGCCCCAGCATTTT. Translation: CASSLRVGDQPQHF.

The rearrangement links TRBV5-1 to TRBJ1-1; TRBD1 might be the D (5 bases). The CDR3 has 13 amino acids. The V end lost 4 bases, the J end lost 1 base, and 8 bases lay between the germline ends. Germline CDR1 and CDR2: SGHRS and YFSETQ. The CDR3 coding sequence is TGCGCCAGCAGCAAAGACAGGAACACTGAAGCTTTCTTT. Translated: CASSKDRNTEAFF.

Note on this clonotype: Likely a read error: the CDR3 ends without its conserved phenylalanine or tryptophan. This chain links TRBV10-1 with TRBJ1-2; 8 bases fit TRBD1. CDR3 length: 15 residues. Trimming at V came to 2 bases and at J to 6 bases, leaving 8 bases not matched to a gene. In germline, CDR1 is WNHNN, CDR2 SYGVQD (reference sequence). The CDR3 nucleotides read TGCGCCAGCAGTGAGCCGACAGGGGATTGGCATGGCTACACCCTC. Residues: CASSEPTGDWHGYTL.

In the case of this clonotype: A much larger clone lies a single base off, so this may be a read error. V and J are TRBV7-8 and TRBJ1-5; D unclear. Germline CDR1 SGHVS, CDR2 FQNEAQ. The CDR3 sequence is 15 residues long. The CDR3 coding sequence is TGTGCCAGCATCTTAGGAGGGAGCAACTATCAGCCCCAGCATTTT. Amino acid sequence: CASILGGSNYQPQHF. Using reference TRBV7-8 and TRBJ1-5 for the parts outside the CDR3, the full variable domain is GAGVSQSPRYKVAKRGQDVALRCDPISGHVSLFWYQQALGQGPEFLTYFQNEAQLDKSGLPSDRFFAERPEGSVSTLKIQRTQQEDSAVYLCASILGGSNYQPQHFGDGTRLSIL.

On this clonotype: A much larger clone is a single base away; this may be a read error. The chain employs TRBV12-3 or TRBV12-4 and TRBJ2-1; 10 positions agree with TRBD2. This CDR3 region has 17 residues. CDR3 residues: CASSFGPSGRDYNEHFF. The CDR3 nucleotides are TGTGCCAGCAGTTTCGGGCCCAGCGGGAGGGACTACAATGAGCACTTCTTC.

This clonotype was counted ten times or more. The V gene is TRBV6-5, the J gene TRBJ2-1; maybe TRBD1 (5 bases). This CDR3 spans 16 amino acids. Trimming stripped 0 bases from V and 6 bases from J, with 15 bases between. In germline, CDR1 is MNHEY, CDR2 SVGAGI. The CDR3 region is CASSYSQARSGNEQFF. CDR3 nucleotide sequence: TGTGCCAGCAGTTACTCACAGGCCCGATCGGGCAATGAGCAGTTCTTC.

This clonotype has at least ten counts. The V call is TRBV20-1, the J call TRBJ2-1; TRBD1 matches 8 bases. CDR1 is DFQATT, CDR2 SNEGSKA, per germline (reference sequence). This CDR3 comprises 12 residues. The V segment lost 6 bases and the J segment 7 bases; nucleotides outside the gene matches: 5. The CDR3 bases are TGCAGTGCCGGACAGGGTCAAAATGAGCAGTTCTTC. Residues: CSAGQGQNEQFF.

As concerns this clonotype: A much larger clonotype is one base distant, so this may be a read error. The genes are TRBV7-3 and TRBJ2-1; a possible D gene is TRBD2 (5 bases). The V gene's germline CDR1 is SGHTA and CDR2 FQGTGA. This CDR3 has 14 amino acids. The CDR3 region is CASSRTASYNEQLF. CDR3 coding DNA: TGTGCCAGCAGCCGGACTGCCTCCTACAATGAGCAGTTATTC.